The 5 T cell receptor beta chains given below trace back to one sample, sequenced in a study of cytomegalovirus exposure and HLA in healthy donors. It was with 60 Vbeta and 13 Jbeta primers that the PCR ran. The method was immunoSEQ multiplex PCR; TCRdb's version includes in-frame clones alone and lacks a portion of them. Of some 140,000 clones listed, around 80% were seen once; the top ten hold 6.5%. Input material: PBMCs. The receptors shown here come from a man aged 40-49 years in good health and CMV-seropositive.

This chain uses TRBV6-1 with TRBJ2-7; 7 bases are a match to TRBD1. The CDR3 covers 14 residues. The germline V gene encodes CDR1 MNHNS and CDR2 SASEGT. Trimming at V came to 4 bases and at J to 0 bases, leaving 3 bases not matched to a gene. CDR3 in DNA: TGTGCCAGCAGTGTAGGGGACAGCTCCTACGAGCAGTACTTC. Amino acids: CASSVGDSSYEQYF.

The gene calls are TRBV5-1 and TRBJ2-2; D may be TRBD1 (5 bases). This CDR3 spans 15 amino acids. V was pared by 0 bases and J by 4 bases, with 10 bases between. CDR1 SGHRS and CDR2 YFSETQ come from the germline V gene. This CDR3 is CASSLGQSPTGELFF. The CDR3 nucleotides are TGCGCCAGCAGCTTGGGACAGTCACCCACCGGGGAGCTGTTTTTT.

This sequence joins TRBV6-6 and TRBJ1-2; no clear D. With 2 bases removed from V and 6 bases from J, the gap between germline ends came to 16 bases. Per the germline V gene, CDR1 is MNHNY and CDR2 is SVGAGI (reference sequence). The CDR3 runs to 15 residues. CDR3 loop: CASSYPLISNDGYTF. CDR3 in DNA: TGTGCCAGCAGTTACCCACTAATCTCCAACGATGGCTACACCTTC.

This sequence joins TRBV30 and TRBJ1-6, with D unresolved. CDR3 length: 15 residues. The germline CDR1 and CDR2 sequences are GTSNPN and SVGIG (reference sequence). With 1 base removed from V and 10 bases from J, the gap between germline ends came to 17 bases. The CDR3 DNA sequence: TGTGCCTGGAGTGCCGCTCGGGAGGGAGGCTCACCCCTCCACTTT. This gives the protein CAWSAAREGGSPLHF. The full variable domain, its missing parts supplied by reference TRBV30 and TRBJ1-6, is SQTIHQWPATLVQPVGSPLSLECTVEGTSNPNLYWYRQAAGRGLQLLFYSVGIGQISSEVPQNLSASRPQDRQFILSSKKLLLSDSGFYLCAWSAAREGGSPLHFGNGTRLTVT.

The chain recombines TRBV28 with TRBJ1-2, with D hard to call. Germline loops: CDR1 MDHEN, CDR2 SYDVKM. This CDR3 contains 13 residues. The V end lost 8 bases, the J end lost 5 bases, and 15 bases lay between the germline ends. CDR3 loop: CASLARNEYGYTF. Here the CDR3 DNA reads TGTGCCAGCCTAGCAAGAAACGAGTATGGCTACACCTTC.